This entry lists 28 T cell receptor beta chains sequenced from one sample in a study of shared clonotypes between healthy human individuals. Clones were sequenced by immunoSEQ multiplex PCR, and TCRdb holds only the in-frame ones, with some missing. The sample carries 950,000 to 1,100,000 clones, approximately 72% recorded once. Sequencing was done on a sample of memory CD4+ T cells sorted from blood. Specified subset: CD45RA-negative fraction. The receptor set was obtained from a man younger than 35 in good health.

In the case of this clone: Additional DNA sequences in this sample encode the identical CDR3. The chain uses TRBV29-1 and TRBJ2-7; perhaps TRBD1 as D (5 bases). The CDR3 consists of 12 residues. Germline V gives CDR1 SQVTM, CDR2 ANQGSEA. V lost 5 bases, J lost 4 bases, and 12 bases lay in between. The chain's CDR3 is CSVRQGSYEQYF. Written as DNA, the CDR3 is TGCAGCGTTAGGCAGGGAAGTTACGAGCAGTACTTC.

The chain has TRBV28 and TRBJ2-7; possible D gene TRBD1, 9 bases. The CDR3 loop spans 16 amino acids. Trimming shortened V by 4 bases and J by 1 base, and 17 bases separated the two germline ends. CDR1 MDHEN and CDR2 SYDVKM come from the germline V gene. The CDR3 nucleotides are TGTGCCAGCAGTTCCCGGGGGGGGACAGGGTCCTACGAGCAGTACTTC. This sequence encodes CASSSRGGTGSYEQYF.

This rearrangement joins TRBV5-4 to TRBJ2-1, with 7 positions matching TRBD1. CDR1 is SGHNT and CDR2 is YYREEE in the germline V gene (reference sequence). This CDR3 has 14 residues. V was clipped by 4 bases and J by 7 bases; unmatched bases: 8. DNA for the CDR3: TGTGCCAGCAGCCCAGGGGGTATGATGAATGAGCAGTTCTTC. This gives the protein CASSPGGMMNEQFF.

This clone was seen more than once but under ten times. Here the CDR3 DNA reads TGTGCCAGCAGTGCAGCAGGGGGCGCGGGCATAACAGCTTTCTTT. Protein sequence: CASSAAGGAGITAFF. This chain links TRBV28 with TRBJ1-1, with 8 bases matching TRBD1. Germline V lookup: CDR1 MDHEN, CDR2 SYDVKM. This CDR3 has 15 residues. The junction had 15 bases not matched to a gene; V was cut back by 5 bases and J by 10 bases.

With regard to this clone: At one end, the junction sequence differs from germline, possibly due to a read error. The V and J genes are TRBV30 and TRBJ1-1; the match to TRBD1 covers 9 bases. The CDR3 is made up of 16 amino acids. In germline, CDR1 is GTSNPN, CDR2 SVGIG (reference sequence). CDR3 nucleotide sequence: TGTGCGTGGAACTCCAGGGGAACAGGGGGCAAGACTGAAGCTTTCTTT. Translated: CAWNSRGTGGKTEAFF.

This clone appeared once. The rearrangement links TRBV9 to TRBJ1-3; TRBD1 matches 10 bases. Germline loops: CDR1 SGDLS, CDR2 YYNGEE. This CDR3 is built from 15 residues. Trimming removed 3 bases from V and 1 base from J; junction bases left unmatched: 1. The DNA of the CDR3 is TGTGCCAGCAGCGGGGACAGGGGTTCTGGAAACACCATATATTTT. Translating it yields CASSGDRGSGNTIYF.

This clone was recorded once. The rearrangement uses TRBV27 and TRBJ2-1; 9 nucleotides line up with TRBD1. CDR3 length: 15 amino acids. V was clipped by 6 bases and J by 7 bases; unmatched bases: 10. In germline, CDR1 is MNHEY, CDR2 SMNVEV (reference sequence). CDR3 bases: TGTGCCAGCAGCCCCGGGACAGGGAATTCTAATGAGCAGTTCTTC. Translating gives CASSPGTGNSNEQFF.

V usage is TRBV7-9 and J usage is TRBJ1-5; tentatively, D is TRBD1 (5 bases). This CDR3 has 19 residues. V lost 5 bases to trimming and J lost 4 bases, with 27 bases between them. Germline CDR1 and CDR2: SEHNR and FQNEAQ (reference sequence). In DNA, the CDR3 is TGTGCCAGCAGCCCCGCTGGGGGAGGGATGGGGGTCCAAAATCAGCCCCAGCATTTT. Its translation: CASSPAGGGMGVQNQPQHF.

As for this clone: Other DNA sequences in the sample encode the same CDR3. The chain is built from TRBV30 and TRBJ2-5, with D possibly matching TRBD2 (5 bases). Trimming stripped 2 bases from V and 5 bases from J, with 12 bases between. This CDR3 has 13 residues. Germline lookup yields CDR1 GTSNPN and CDR2 SVGIG (reference sequence). The CDR3 coding sequence is TGTGCCTGGAGTTTGTGGGAGTCTGAGACCCAGTACTTC. Encoded protein: CAWSLWESETQYF.

The genes are TRBV11-2 and TRBJ2-5; D not resolved. V lost 5 bases and J 5 bases, leaving 9 bases between the germline ends. Germline V gene lookup returns CDR1 SGHAT and CDR2 FQNNGV. CDR3 length: 12 amino acids. The CDR3 nucleotides are TGTGCCAGCAGCCCGGTATGGGAGACCCAGTACTTC. Translation: CASSPVWETQYF.

The J gene is TRBJ2-1, the V gene TRBV14; D gene uncertain. This CDR3 has 13 residues. Germline assignment: CDR1 SGHDN and CDR2 FVKESK. V lost 1 base to trimming and J lost 10 bases, with 11 bases between them. CDR3 sequence: CASSQGQPTEQFF. In nucleotides, the CDR3 is TGTGCCAGCAGCCAAGGGCAGCCTACGGAGCAGTTCTTC.

The chain joins TRBV25-1 to TRBJ2-1, with 8 bases matching TRBD2. The CDR3 is made up of 15 amino acids. Germline V gene sequence: CDR1 MGHDK, CDR2 SYGVNS. V was clipped by 3 bases and J by 8 bases; unmatched bases: 9. CDR3 sequence: CASSEMAGGTDEQFF. CDR3 bases: TGTGCCAGCAGTGAGATGGCGGGAGGTACTGATGAGCAGTTCTTC.

This clone was picked up many times. The chain carries TRBV2 and TRBJ1-1; the match to TRBD1 covers 7 bases. The CDR3 totals 13 residues. Germline-derived CDR1 and CDR2 are SNHLY and FYNNEI. V was clipped by 6 bases and J by 4 bases; unmatched bases: 5. The CDR3 DNA reads as TGTGCCAGCAGGGGGACAGTAATCACTGAAGCTTTCTTT. Protein sequence: CASRGTVITEAFF.

On this clone: The sample contains more than one DNA sequence encoding this CDR3. V usage is TRBV9 and J usage is TRBJ2-1; D gene unclear. V was clipped by 2 bases and J by 0 bases, with 3 bases between them. CDR1 and CDR2 (germline): SGDLS, YYNGEE. The CDR3 consists of 13 residues. The CDR3 loop is CASSVGSYNEQFF. The CDR3 bases are TGTGCCAGCAGCGTGGGCTCCTACAATGAGCAGTTCTTC.

The gene calls are TRBV5-8 and TRBJ1-1, with a weak D call TRBD1 (6 bases). The CDR3 loop spans 16 amino acids. Trimming shortened V by 4 bases and J by 2 bases, and 18 bases separated the two germline ends. The germline CDR1 and CDR2 sequences are SGHTS and YDEGEE. CDR3 loop: CASSPTGRGANTEAFF. The CDR3 DNA is TGTGCCAGCAGCCCCACGGGGAGGGGGGCAAACACTGAAGCTTTCTTT. The full variable domain, with the rest looked up from reference TRBV5-8 and TRBJ1-1, is EAGVTQSPTHLIKTRGQQATLRCSPISGHTSVYWYQQALGLGLQFLLWYDEGEERNRGNFPPRFSGRQFPNYSSELNVNALELEDSALYLCASSPTGRGANTEAFFGQGTRLTVV.

This clone is a singleton in its sample. The chain recombines TRBV7-8 with TRBJ1-6; TRBD1 agrees at 8 bases. The junction had 4 bases not matched to a gene; V was cut back by 5 bases and J by 7 bases. The CDR3 is 14 amino acids. In germline, CDR1 is SGHVS, CDR2 FQNEAQ. The CDR3 region is CASSHNRGNSPLHF. The CDR3 DNA is TGTGCCAGCAGCCACAACAGGGGGAATTCACCCCTCCACTTT.

The chain employs TRBV10-3 and TRBJ2-1; 12 bases map to TRBD2. Unmatched junction bases numbered 3, after V lost 5 bases and J lost 7 bases. The CDR3 is made up of 14 amino acids. Germline V gene lookup returns CDR1 ENHRY and CDR2 SYGVKD. This CDR3 reads CAISLAGGGNEQFF. CDR3 sequence (DNA): TGTGCCATCAGTCTAGCGGGAGGGGGTAATGAGCAGTTCTTC.

Points on this clone: The junction shows a germline mismatch at one end, possibly a read error. The CDR3 DNA reads as TGCGCCAGCAGTCTGGCCTGCCGCTTT. Translation gives CASSLACRF. J is TRBJ2-2 and V is TRBV23-1; unclear D gene. TRBV23-1 is placed among ORFs of uncertain function. The CDR3 is 9 amino acids.

About this clone itself: With a far larger clone one base away, a read error is the likely cause. This chain links TRBV6-1 with TRBJ2-3; D may be TRBD2 (6 bases). This CDR3 contains 17 residues. Germline CDR1 reads MNHNS; CDR2 reads SASEGT. The chain's CDR3 is CAGSVRPSAGRTDTQYF. The CDR3 nucleotides are TGTGCCGGCAGTGTCCGACCTTCGGCGGGGCGCACAGATACGCAGTATTTT.

The chain joins TRBV7-4 to TRBJ1-2, with D tentatively TRBD1 (5 bases). Germline assignment: CDR1 SGHVT and CDR2 SQSDAQ. V lost 4 bases and J 4 bases, leaving 16 bases between the germline ends. The CDR3 has 15 amino acids. CDR3 protein: CASSSRDGGGYGYTF. Here the CDR3 DNA reads TGTGCCAGCAGCTCCCGGGACGGGGGGGGCTATGGCTACACCTTC.

This clone turned up a few times. Other DNA sequences within the sample encode an identical CDR3. The rearrangement joins TRBV25-1 to TRBJ1-2, with D tentatively TRBD1 (6 bases). V was trimmed by 1 base and J by 8 bases, leaving 8 bases between them. Germline V lookup: CDR1 MGHDK, CDR2 SYGVNS. The CDR3 has 12 residues. CDR3 nucleotide sequence: TGTGCCAGCAGTGAATCAGGGGACGGCTACACCTTC. Amino acids: CASSESGDGYTF.

The CDR3 loop reads CASSPPYANYGYTF. In nucleotides, the CDR3 is TGTGCCAGCAGTCCACCGTATGCTAACTATGGCTACACCTTC. The chain combines TRBV28 with TRBJ1-2; no clear D. V gave up 5 bases and J gave up 0 bases, with 10 bases separating them. Germline V CDR1 and CDR2: MDHEN, SYDVKM. This CDR3 has 14 amino acids.

This clone was counted only a few times. At one boundary the junction diverges from the germline segment, which might be a read error. This chain connects TRBV2 to TRBJ1-2; D ambiguous. CDR3 length: 13 residues. In germline, CDR1 is SNHLY, CDR2 FYNNEI. CDR3 bases: TGTGCCAGCAATGAAGGGCCGAGGCTTGGCTACACCTTC. Its translation: CASNEGPRLGYTF. Full variable domain (outside the CDR3, taken from reference TRBV2 and TRBJ1-2): EPEVTQTPSHQVTQMGQEVILRCVPISNHLYFYWYRQILGQKVEFLVSFYNNEISEKSEIFDDQFSVERPDGSNFTLKIRSTKLEDSAMYFCASNEGPRLGYTFGSGTRLTVV.

Written as DNA, the CDR3 is TGTGCCAGCAGCTTAGATCGCATGAGCTCCTACGAGCAGTACTTC. It is translated as CASSLDRMSSYEQYF. The rearrangement links TRBV11-2 to TRBJ2-7; no reliable D call. CDR3 length equals 15 residues. V dropped 0 bases and J dropped 0 bases, with 9 bases sitting between them. CDR1 SGHAT and CDR2 FQNNGV come from the germline V gene.

The V call is TRBV15, the J call TRBJ2-7; tentative D call: TRBD2 (6 bases). Trimming left V 5 bases short and J 2 bases short, with 10 bases between. The CDR3 extends over 13 amino acids. Germline CDR1 is LNHNV and CDR2 is YYDKDF (reference sequence). The CDR3 bases are TGTGCCACCAGCGGCCCGGGGGCCTACGAGCAGTACTTC. Translated: CATSGPGAYEQYF.

The rearrangement uses TRBV30 and TRBJ1-4; D is perhaps TRBD1 (5 bases). CDR1 is GTSNPN and CDR2 is SVGIG in the germline V gene (reference sequence). The CDR3 sequence is 13 residues long. V was trimmed by 5 bases and J by 6 bases, leaving 13 bases between them. The CDR3 bases are TGTGCCTGGGCCTCGGGACGGTATGAAAAACTGTTTTTT. This gives the protein CAWASGRYEKLFF.

V and J are TRBV2 and TRBJ1-5, with TRBD1 matching over 10 bases. CDR1 is SNHLY, CDR2 FYNNEI, per germline. The V and J ends lost 4 bases and 6 bases, in that order; junction bases with no gene match: 3. The CDR3 is 14 residues long. DNA of the CDR3: TGTGCCAGCAGTGTTGGGACAGGGGTTCAGCCCCAGCATTTT. Translated: CASSVGTGVQPQHF.

The rearrangement uses TRBV6-5 and TRBJ2-1, with 14 positions matching TRBD2. This CDR3 comprises 15 residues. Germline lookup yields CDR1 MNHEY and CDR2 SVGAGI. V shed 6 bases, J shed 9 bases, and the junction held 7 bases outside the gene matches. CDR3: CASRLGLAGVGEQFF. CDR3 coding DNA: TGTGCCAGCAGACTGGGACTAGCGGGAGTTGGTGAGCAGTTCTTC.